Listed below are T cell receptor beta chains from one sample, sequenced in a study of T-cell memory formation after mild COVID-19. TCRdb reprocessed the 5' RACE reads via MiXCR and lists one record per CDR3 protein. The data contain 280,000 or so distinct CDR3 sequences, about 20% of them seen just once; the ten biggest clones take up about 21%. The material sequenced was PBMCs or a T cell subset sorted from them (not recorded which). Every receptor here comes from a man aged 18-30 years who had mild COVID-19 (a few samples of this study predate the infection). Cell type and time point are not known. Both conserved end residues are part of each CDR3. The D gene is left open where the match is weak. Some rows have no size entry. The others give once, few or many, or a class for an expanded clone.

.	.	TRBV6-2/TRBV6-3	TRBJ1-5	CASSYSTRAQPQHF	TGTGCCAGCAGTTACTCGACCAGGGCTCAGCCCCAGCATTTT
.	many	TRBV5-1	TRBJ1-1	CASSLQGNEAFF	TGCGCCAGCAGCTTGCAGGGTAATGAAGCTTTCTTT
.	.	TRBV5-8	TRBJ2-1	CASSFGSLSSNTYNEQFF	TGTGCCAGCAGCTTTGGCAGCTTATCCTCTAATACCTACAATGAGCAGTTCTTC
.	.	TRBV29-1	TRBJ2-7	CSVESGIEYEQYF	TGCAGCGTTGAGTCGGGGATTGAGTACGAGCAGTACTTC
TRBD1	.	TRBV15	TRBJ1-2	CATSRDRQSGDGYTF	TGTGCCACCAGCAGGGACAGGCAAAGTGGGGATGGCTACACCTTC
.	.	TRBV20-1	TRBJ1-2	CSATRGRGYGYTF	TGCAGTGCTACCCGGGGGCGCGGGTATGGCTACACCTTC
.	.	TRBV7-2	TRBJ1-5	CASSRSTGYNQPQHF	TGTGCCAGCAGCCGATCCACAGGGTACAATCAGCCCCAGCATTTT
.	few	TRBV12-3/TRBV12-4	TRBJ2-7	CASSLGTETYEQYF	TGTGCCAGCAGTTTAGGGACGGAGACCTACGAGCAGTACTTC
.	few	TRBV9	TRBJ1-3	CASSVVPGANSGNTIYF	TGTGCCAGCAGCGTAGTACCGGGGGCCAACTCTGGAAACACCATATATTTT
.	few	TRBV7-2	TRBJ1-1	CASTPNAGFTEAFF	TGTGCCAGCACCCCTAATGCCGGGTTCACTGAAGCTTTCTTT
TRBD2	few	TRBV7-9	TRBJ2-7	CASSPSPSSGGLGEQYF	TGTGCCAGCAGCCCATCACCTTCTAGCGGGGGGCTAGGAGAGCAGTACTTC
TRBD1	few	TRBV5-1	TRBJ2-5	CASSQQGIEETQYF	TGCGCCAGCAGCCAACAGGGGATTGAGGAGACCCAGTACTTC
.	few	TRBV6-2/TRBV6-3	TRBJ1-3	CATSLGQIGNTIYF	TGTGCCACCAGCCTCGGACAAATCGGAAACACCATATATTTT
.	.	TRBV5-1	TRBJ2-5	CASSLASETQYF	TGCGCCAGCAGCTTGGCTTCTGAGACCCAGTACTTC
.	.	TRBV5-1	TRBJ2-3	CASSLPGGLDTQYF	TGCGCCAGCAGCTTACCCGGGGGGCTAGATACGCAGTATTTT
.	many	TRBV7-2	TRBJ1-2	CASVWGGNYGYTF	TGTGCCAGCGTTTGGGGGGGTAACTATGGCTACACCTTC
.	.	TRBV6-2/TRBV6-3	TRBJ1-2	CASRPTVYGYTF	TGTGCCAGCAGACCGACAGTCTATGGCTACACCTTC
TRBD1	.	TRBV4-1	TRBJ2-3	CASSQGTVTDTQYF	TGCGCCAGCAGCCAGGGGACAGTCACAGATACGCAGTATTTT
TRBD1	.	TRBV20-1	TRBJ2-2	CSVTGGGTGELFF	TGCAGTGTGACAGGGGGCGGGACCGGGGAGCTGTTTTTT
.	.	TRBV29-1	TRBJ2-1	CSDARGTSYNEQFF	TGCAGCGACGCGCGGGGTACCTCCTACAATGAGCAGTTCTTC
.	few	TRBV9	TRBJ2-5	CASSPRDGQETQYF	TGTGCCAGCAGCCCCCGGGACGGCCAAGAGACCCAGTACTTC
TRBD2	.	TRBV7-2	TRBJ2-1	CASTPPGLVHNEQFF	TGTGCCAGCACCCCGCCGGGACTAGTCCACAATGAGCAGTTCTTC
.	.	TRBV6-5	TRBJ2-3	CASRPPTDTQYF	TGTGCCAGCAGGCCACCCACAGATACGCAGTATTTT
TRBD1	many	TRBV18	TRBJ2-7	CASSPWDSSYEQYF	TGTGCCAGCTCACCATGGGACAGCTCCTACGAGCAGTACTTC
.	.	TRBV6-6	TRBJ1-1	CASSYTGGGTEAFF	TGTGCCAGCAGTTACACGGGGGGGGGGACTGAAGCTTTCTTT
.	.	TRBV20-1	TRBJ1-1	CSAREGPWWGTEAFF	TGCAGTGCTAGAGAGGGGCCCTGGTGGGGCACTGAAGCTTTCTTT
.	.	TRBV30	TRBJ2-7	CAWSLDGPGDEQYF	TGTGCCTGGAGTCTGGACGGACCTGGGGACGAGCAGTACTTC
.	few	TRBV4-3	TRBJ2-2	CASSPDNTGELFF	TGCGCCAGCAGCCCTGACAATACCGGGGAGCTGTTTTTT
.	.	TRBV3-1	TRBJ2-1	CASSSLVGEQFF	TGTGCCAGCAGCTCCCTAGTGGGAGAGCAGTTCTTC
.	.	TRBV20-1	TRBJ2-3	CSARDTRKQYF	TGCAGTGCTAGAGATACAAGGAAGCAGTATTTT
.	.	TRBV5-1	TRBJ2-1	CASSDSVSEQFF	TGCGCCAGCAGCGATAGCGTGAGTGAGCAGTTCTTC
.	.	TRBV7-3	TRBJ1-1	CASSLLSGSEAFF	TGTGCCAGCAGCTTACTTTCAGGTTCCGAAGCTTTCTTT
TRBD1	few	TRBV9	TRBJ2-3	CASSVGQGADTQYF	TGTGCCAGCAGCGTAGGACAGGGCGCAGATACGCAGTATTTT
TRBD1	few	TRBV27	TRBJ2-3	CASSEKGTGAADTQYF	TGTGCCAGCAGTGAAAAGGGGACAGGGGCGGCAGATACGCAGTATTTT
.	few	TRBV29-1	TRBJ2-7	CSVEDHRGGQYF	TGCAGCGTTGAAGATCATCGGGGAGGGCAGTACTTC
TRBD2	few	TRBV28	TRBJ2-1	CASRPGLAGEQFF	TGTGCCAGCAGGCCGGGACTAGCGGGTGAGCAGTTCTTC
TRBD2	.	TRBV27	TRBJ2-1	CASSPGTSGDNEQFF	TGTGCCAGCAGTCCTGGGACTAGCGGGGACAATGAGCAGTTCTTC
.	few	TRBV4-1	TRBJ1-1	CASSQDWGEAFF	TGCGCCAGCAGCCAAGATTGGGGTGAAGCTTTCTTT
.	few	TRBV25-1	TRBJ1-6	CASSVDSFDSPLHF	TGTGCCAGCAGTGTCGACAGCTTCGATTCACCCCTCCACTTT
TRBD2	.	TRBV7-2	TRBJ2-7	CASSPGAGGLGLQYF	TGTGCCAGCAGTCCCGGCGCGGGGGGCCTTGGTTTGCAGTACTTC
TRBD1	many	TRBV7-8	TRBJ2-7	CASTSGTGRSEQYF	TGTGCCAGCACCTCCGGGACAGGGAGGTCCGAGCAGTACTTC
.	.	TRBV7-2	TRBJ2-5	CASSFSAGPETQYF	TGTGCCAGCAGCTTCTCGGCGGGGCCAGAGACCCAGTACTTC
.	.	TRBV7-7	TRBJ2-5	CASSRYFEGRETQYF	TGTGCCAGCAGCCGATATTTTGAAGGGCGAGAGACCCAGTACTTC
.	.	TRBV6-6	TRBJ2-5	CASTKMVEETQYF	TGTGCCAGCACCAAGATGGTAGAAGAGACCCAGTACTTC
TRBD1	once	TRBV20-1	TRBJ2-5	CNSDRGGETQYF	TGCAACTCGGACAGGGGGGGAGAGACCCAGTACTTC
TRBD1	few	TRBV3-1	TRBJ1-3	CASSQGGQLTGNTIYF	TGTGCCAGCAGCCAAGGGGGACAGCTGACTGGAAACACCATATATTTT
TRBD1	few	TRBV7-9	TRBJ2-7	CASSSDREPQYF	TGTGCCAGCAGCAGTGACAGGGAACCGCAGTACTTC
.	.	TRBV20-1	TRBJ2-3	CSAVLAGTDTQYF	TGCAGTGCCGTACTAGCTGGCACAGATACGCAGTATTTT
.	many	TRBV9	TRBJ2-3	CASSESGAADTQYF	TGTGCCAGCAGCGAGAGTGGGGCGGCAGATACGCAGTATTTT
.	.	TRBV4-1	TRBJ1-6	CASSQDHSSNSPLHF	TGCGCCAGCAGCCAAGATCACAGCTCAAATTCACCCCTCCACTTT
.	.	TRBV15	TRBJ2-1	CATSNVRGRQVYNEQFF	TGTGCCACCAGCAACGTTCGTGGTAGGCAGGTCTACAATGAGCAGTTCTTC
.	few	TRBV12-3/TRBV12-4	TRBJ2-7	CASSLTAISYEQYF	TGTGCCAGCAGCCTGACAGCCATCTCCTACGAGCAGTACTTC
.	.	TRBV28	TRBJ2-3	CASRKQQDTQYF	TGTGCCAGCAGAAAACAGCAAGATACGCAGTATTTT
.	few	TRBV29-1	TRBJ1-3	CSVEVGGLGNTIYF	TGCAGCGTTGAGGTTGGGGGGCTAGGAAACACCATATATTTT
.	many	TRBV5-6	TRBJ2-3	CASSFDRRGTDTQYF	TGTGCCAGCAGCTTCGACAGGCGGGGGACAGATACGCAGTATTTT